A selection of T cell receptor beta chains follows, all from one sample in a study of blood T cell repertoires in COVID-19. Libraries were prepared by immunoSEQ multiplex PCR; TCRdb keeps only in-frame clonotypes and omits some of them. Of around 100,000 clones in the sample, roughly 90% were seen once. The specimen was peripheral blood. These receptor sequences come from an elderly man with acute or convalescent COVID-19. CDR3s include the opening cysteine and the closing phenylalanine or tryptophan. Fields, in order: J gene, V gene, CDR3 protein.

J: TRBJ1-5
V: TRBV19
CDR3: CASSIDGQGAGWNQPQHF

J: TRBJ2-3
V: TRBV6-2/TRBV6-3
CDR3: CASSFRLAGARDTQYF

J: TRBJ2-3
V: TRBV10-3
CDR3: CAISKSGSTDTQYF

J: TRBJ1-2
V: TRBV4-1
CDR3: CASSHGGLSPSYGYTF

J: TRBJ1-2
V: TRBV5-4
CDR3: CASSSAERARYGYTF

J: TRBJ1-1
V: TRBV9
CDR3: CASTLLTGGGEAFF

J: TRBJ2-7
V: TRBV28
CDR3: CASSFRTSGIREQYF

J: TRBJ2-7
V: TRBV2
CDR3: CASSASEKDEQYF

J: TRBJ2-7
V: TRBV7-3
CDR3: CASSPEAVDRTYEQYF

J: TRBJ2-5
V: TRBV6-2/TRBV6-3
CDR3: CASSYNPGGLAGQETQYF

J: TRBJ2-1
V: TRBV28
CDR3: CASSFARVGGEQFF

J: TRBJ2-1
V: TRBV19
CDR3: CASSTGQGGWNEQFF

J: TRBJ2-7
V: TRBV6-5
CDR3: CASRLSRGRGYEQYF

J: TRBJ2-1
V: TRBV12-3/TRBV12-4
CDR3: CASSSGTGQIF

J: TRBJ2-3
V: TRBV19
CDR3: CASKATSGRLSTDTQYF

J: TRBJ2-1
V: TRBV4-1
CDR3: CASSQDKAGVSEQFF